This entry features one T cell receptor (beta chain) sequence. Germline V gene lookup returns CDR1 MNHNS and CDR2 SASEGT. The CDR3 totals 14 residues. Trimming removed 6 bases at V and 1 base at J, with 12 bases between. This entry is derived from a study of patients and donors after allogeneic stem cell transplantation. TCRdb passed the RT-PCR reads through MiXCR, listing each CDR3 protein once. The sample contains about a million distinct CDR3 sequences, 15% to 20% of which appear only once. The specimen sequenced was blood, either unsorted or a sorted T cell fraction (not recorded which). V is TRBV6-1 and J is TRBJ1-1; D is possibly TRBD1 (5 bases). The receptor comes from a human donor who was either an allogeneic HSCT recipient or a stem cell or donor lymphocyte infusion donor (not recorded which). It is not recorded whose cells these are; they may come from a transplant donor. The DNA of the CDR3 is TGTGCCAGCAGACCCGTTGACAGGAACACTGAAGCTTTCTTT. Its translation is CASRPVDRNTEAFF.